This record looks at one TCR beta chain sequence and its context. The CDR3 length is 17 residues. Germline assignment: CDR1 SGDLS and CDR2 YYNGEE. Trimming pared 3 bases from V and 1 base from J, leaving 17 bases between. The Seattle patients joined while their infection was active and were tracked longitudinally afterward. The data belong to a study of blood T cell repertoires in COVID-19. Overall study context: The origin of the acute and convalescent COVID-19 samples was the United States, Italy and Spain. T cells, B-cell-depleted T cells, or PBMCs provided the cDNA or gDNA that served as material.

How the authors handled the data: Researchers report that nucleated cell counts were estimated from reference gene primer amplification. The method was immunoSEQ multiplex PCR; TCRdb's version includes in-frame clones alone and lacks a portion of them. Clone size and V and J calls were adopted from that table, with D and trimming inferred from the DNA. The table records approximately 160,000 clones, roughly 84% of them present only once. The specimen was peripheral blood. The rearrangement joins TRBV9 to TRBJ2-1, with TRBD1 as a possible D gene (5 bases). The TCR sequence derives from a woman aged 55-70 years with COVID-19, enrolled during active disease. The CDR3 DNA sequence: TGTGCCAGCAGCGCGCCTCCAGGGTTGGGTTCCTACAATGAGCAGTTCTTC. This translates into CASSAPPGLGSYNEQFF.